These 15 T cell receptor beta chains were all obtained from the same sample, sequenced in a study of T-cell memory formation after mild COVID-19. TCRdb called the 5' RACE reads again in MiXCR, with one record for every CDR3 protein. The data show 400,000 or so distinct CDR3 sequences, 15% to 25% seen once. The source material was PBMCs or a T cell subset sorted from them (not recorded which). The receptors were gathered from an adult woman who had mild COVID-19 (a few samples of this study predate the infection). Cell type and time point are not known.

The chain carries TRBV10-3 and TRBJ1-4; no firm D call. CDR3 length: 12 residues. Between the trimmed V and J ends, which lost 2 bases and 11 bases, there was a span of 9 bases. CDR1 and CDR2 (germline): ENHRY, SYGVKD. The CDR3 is CAISEMGAKLFF. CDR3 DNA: TGTGCCATCAGTGAGATGGGCGCGAAACTGTTTTTT.

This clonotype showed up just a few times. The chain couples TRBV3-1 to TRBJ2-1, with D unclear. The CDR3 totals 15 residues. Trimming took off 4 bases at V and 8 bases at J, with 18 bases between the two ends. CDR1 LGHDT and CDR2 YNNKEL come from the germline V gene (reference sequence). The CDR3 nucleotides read TGTGCCAGCAGCCTAAGTGGGATGTTGGTAGATGAGCAGTTCTTC. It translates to CASSLSGMLVDEQFF.

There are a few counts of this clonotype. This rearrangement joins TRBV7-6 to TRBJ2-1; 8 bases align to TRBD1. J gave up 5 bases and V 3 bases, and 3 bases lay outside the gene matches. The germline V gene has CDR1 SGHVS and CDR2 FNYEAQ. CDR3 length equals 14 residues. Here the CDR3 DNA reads TGTGCCAGCAGCTTCAGGGGGCATAACAATGAGCAGTTCTTC. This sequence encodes CASSFRGHNNEQFF.

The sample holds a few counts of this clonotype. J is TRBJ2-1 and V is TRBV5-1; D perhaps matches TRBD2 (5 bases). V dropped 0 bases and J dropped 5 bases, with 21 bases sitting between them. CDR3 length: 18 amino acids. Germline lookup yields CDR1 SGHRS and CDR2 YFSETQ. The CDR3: CASSLGRRSVLRHNEQFF. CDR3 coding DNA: TGCGCCAGCAGCTTGGGAAGGAGGTCGGTCCTACGCCACAATGAGCAGTTCTTC. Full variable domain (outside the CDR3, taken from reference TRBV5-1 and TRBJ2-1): KAGVTQTPRYLIKTRGQQVTLSCSPISGHRSVSWYQQTPGQGLQFLFEYFSETQRNKGNFPGRFSGRQFSNSRSEMNVSTLELGDSALYLCASSLGRRSVLRHNEQFFGPGTRLTVL.

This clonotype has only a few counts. DNA of the CDR3: TGTGCCAGCAGTTTCGGGGACAGGGGGGGCACTGAAGCTTTCTTT. Translation gives CASSFGDRGGTEAFF. J is TRBJ1-1 and V is TRBV12-3 or TRBV12-4; 11 bases agree with TRBD1. This CDR3 comprises 15 residues. J was trimmed by 4 bases and V by 3 bases; bases with no gene match: 4.

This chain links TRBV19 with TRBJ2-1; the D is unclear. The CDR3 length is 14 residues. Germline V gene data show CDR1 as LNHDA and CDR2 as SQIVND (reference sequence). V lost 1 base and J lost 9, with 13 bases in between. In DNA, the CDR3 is TGTGCCAGTAGTATAGTTTGGGGTGTGGGTGAGCAGTTCTTC. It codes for CASSIVWGVGEQFF.

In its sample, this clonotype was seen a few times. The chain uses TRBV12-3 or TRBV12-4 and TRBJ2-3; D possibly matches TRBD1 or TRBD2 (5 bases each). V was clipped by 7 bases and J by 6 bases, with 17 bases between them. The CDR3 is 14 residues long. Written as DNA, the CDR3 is TGTGCCAGCACCAGGGTTTCTAGAGGGGATACGCAGTATTTT. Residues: CASTRVSRGDTQYF.

The CDR3 DNA reads TGTGCCAGCAGCTCTGGACGGACCAATGAGCAGTTCTTC. This translates into CASSSGRTNEQFF. The chain employs TRBV7-3 and TRBJ2-1, with D hard to call. In germline, CDR1 is SGHTA, CDR2 FQGTGA. CDR3 length: 13 amino acids. The V and J ends lost 4 bases and 6 bases respectively, with 10 bases between them.

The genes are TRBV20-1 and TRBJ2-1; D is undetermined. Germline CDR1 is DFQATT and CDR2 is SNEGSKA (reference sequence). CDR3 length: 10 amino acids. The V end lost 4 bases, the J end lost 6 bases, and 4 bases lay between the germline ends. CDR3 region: CSATFNEQFF. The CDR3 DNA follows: TGCAGTGCTACTTTCAATGAGCAGTTCTTC.

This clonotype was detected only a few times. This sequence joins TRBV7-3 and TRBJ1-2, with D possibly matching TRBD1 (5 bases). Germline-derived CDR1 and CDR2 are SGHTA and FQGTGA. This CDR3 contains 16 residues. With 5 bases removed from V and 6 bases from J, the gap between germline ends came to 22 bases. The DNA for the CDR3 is TGTGCCAGCAGCCCGATGGGACCGACCAAGGAGGATGGCTACACCTTC. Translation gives CASSPMGPTKEDGYTF.

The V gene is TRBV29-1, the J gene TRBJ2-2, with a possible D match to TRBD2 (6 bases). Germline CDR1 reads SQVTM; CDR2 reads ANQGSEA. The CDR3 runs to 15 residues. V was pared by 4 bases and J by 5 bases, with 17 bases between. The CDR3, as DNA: TGCAGCGTTGTAAAAACGGGAGTCCGGACCGGGGAGCTGTTTTTT. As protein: CSVVKTGVRTGELFF.

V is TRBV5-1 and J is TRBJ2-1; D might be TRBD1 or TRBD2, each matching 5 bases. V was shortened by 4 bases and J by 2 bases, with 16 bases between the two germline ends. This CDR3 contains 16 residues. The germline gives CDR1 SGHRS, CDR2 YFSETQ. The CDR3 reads CASSPTRGGTYNEQFF. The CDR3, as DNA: TGCGCCAGCAGCCCAACGAGGGGCGGCACCTACAATGAGCAGTTCTTC.

CDR3 sequence reads: CSVGPRGSTDTQYF. CDR3 nucleotides: TGCAGCGTTGGTCCTAGGGGGAGCACAGATACGCAGTATTTT. The V and J genes are TRBV29-1 and TRBJ2-3, with D perhaps matching TRBD1 (6 bases). In germline, CDR1 is SQVTM, CDR2 ANQGSEA. This CDR3 contains 14 residues. V was clipped by 4 bases and J by 0 bases, with 11 bases between them.

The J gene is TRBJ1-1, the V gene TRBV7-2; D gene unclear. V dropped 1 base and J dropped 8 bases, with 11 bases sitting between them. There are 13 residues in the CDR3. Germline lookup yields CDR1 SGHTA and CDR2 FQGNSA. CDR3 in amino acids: CASSLVGTAEAFF. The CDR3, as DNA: TGTGCCAGCAGCTTAGTCGGCACCGCCGAAGCTTTCTTT.

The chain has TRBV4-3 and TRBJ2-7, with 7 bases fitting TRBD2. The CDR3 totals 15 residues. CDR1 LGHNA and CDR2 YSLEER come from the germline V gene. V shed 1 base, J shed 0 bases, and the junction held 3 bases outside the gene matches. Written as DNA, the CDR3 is TGCGCCAGCAGCCAAGCAAGCGGGACCTCCTACGAGCAGTACTTC. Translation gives CASSQASGTSYEQYF.